This T cell receptor (beta chain) derives from a study of blood T cells in healthy people across ages. Findings and caveats of the study: Long-lived donors exceeded aged donors in naive CD4+ cells and diversity. When one million T cells were used, diversity estimates were thought to be underestimates.

The CDR3 runs 17 residues. Germline CDR1 LGHDT, CDR2 YNNKEL (reference sequence). V was trimmed by 0 bases and J by 2 bases, leaving 14 bases between them. PBMCs numbering at least 6 million were isolated per sample. Then a second PCR, running roughly 6 to 11 cycles, was carried out with a sample-barcoded 5' primer and a J-beta primer mix. With 12 random nucleotides, a template-switch adaptor tagged each individual cDNA molecule. TCRdb reanalysed the 5' RACE reads using MiXCR and keeps one entry per CDR3 protein. Among under 800,000 distinct CDR3 sequences listed, about 40% were seen once. This clonotype was recorded a few times. Its antigen is not identified.

The chain is built from TRBV3-1 and TRBJ2-1, with D possibly TRBD2 on 5 matching bases. The sequence derives from a woman in her sixties or seventies in good health. The sample consisted of blood. The CDR3 reads CASSQDGEGRPYNEQFF. CDR3 bases: TGTGCCAGCAGCCAAGACGGCGAGGGTAGACCCTACAATGAGCAGTTCTTC.